The 26 T cell receptor beta chains reported below all come from one sample, sequenced in a study of T-cell memory formation after mild COVID-19. TCRdb reprocessed the 5' RACE reads via MiXCR and lists one record per CDR3 protein. The repertoire consists of more than 300,000 distinct CDR3 sequences, with roughly 13% occurring once and the leading ten covering about 20%. Sequencing input: PBMCs or a T cell subset sorted from them (not recorded which). These receptors were obtained from a man younger than 35 who had mild COVID-19 (a few samples of this study predate the infection). Cell type and time point are not known.

The V and J genes are TRBV28 and TRBJ1-1; D is uncertain. The CDR3 contains 13 residues. V was cut by 3 bases and J by 6 bases, with 11 bases left in between. Germline CDR1 MDHEN, CDR2 SYDVKM. The CDR3 loop reads CASSFITRPEAFF. In DNA, the CDR3 is TGTGCCAGCAGTTTCATCACGCGTCCTGAAGCTTTCTTT.

Remarks on this clonotype: At one end, the junction sequence differs from germline, possibly due to a read error. The chain carries TRBV7-7 and TRBJ2-5; TRBD2 matches at 9 bases. CDR1 is SSHAT and CDR2 is FNYEAQ in the germline V gene (reference sequence). The CDR3 runs 15 residues. The CDR3 reads CASSFSGTSRETQYF. As DNA, the CDR3 is TGTGCTAGCAGTTTCTCGGGGACTAGCAGAGAGACCCAGTACTTC.

This clonotype showed up just a few times. This chain's CDR3 is CATGDSFYEQYV. In DNA, the CDR3 is TGTGCCACCGGGGACAGTTTCTACGAGCAGTACGTC. The chain has TRBV10-3 and TRBJ2-7, with TRBD1 matching 7 bases. Germline CDR1 is ENHRY and CDR2 is SYGVKD. V lost 10 bases to trimming and J lost 3 bases; unmatched junction nucleotides: 6. This CDR3 has 12 amino acids.

This clonotype was detected ten times or more. The genes are TRBV7-3 and TRBJ2-5; 8 bases line up with TRBD1. V gave up 5 bases and J gave up 4 bases; unmatched junction bases: 6. This CDR3 has 14 amino acids. Germline CDR1 reads SGHTA; CDR2 reads FQGTGA. CDR3 nucleotides: TGTGCCAGCAGCCCGACAGGGGTCGGAGAGACCCAGTACTTC. The encoded protein is CASSPTGVGETQYF.

This sequence joins TRBV24-1 and TRBJ2-5; 8 nucleotides line up with TRBD1. The CDR3 contains 16 residues. Losses at the gene ends were 3 bases for V and 5 bases for J; bases not matched to a gene: 10. In germline, CDR1 is KGHDR, CDR2 SFDVKD. CDR3 DNA: TGTGCCACCAGTGATGCACGACAGGGGCGGATGGAGACCCAGTACTTC. Translating it yields CATSDARQGRMETQYF.

A few counts support this clonotype. The rearrangement joins TRBV11-2 to TRBJ2-1, with 10 bases matching TRBD2. There are 14 residues in the CDR3. Germline V lookup: CDR1 SGHAT, CDR2 FQNNGV. V gave up 5 bases and J gave up 12 bases; unmatched junction bases: 10. CDR3 sequence reads: CASSPERGGLGQFF. In DNA form, the CDR3 reads TGTGCCAGCAGCCCCGAGCGGGGGGGCCTAGGGCAGTTCTTC. Full variable domain (remainder filled in from reference TRBV11-2 and TRBJ2-1): EAGVAQSPRYKIIEKRQSVAFWCNPISGHATLYWYQQILGQGPKLLIQFQNNGVVDDSQLPKDRFSAERLKGVDSTLKIQPAKLEDSAVYLCASSPERGGLGQFFGPGTRLTVL.

A few counts support this clonotype. The chain links TRBV4-1 to TRBJ2-2, with TRBD2 matching 10 bases. This CDR3 contains 19 residues. The J segment lost 1 base and the V segment lost 2 bases, leaving 10 bases of the junction unmatched. CDR1 and CDR2 (germline): MGHRA, YSYEKL. CDR3 region: CASSQHSLAGVENTGELFF. DNA of the CDR3: TGCGCCAGCAGCCAACACTCTCTAGCGGGGGTAGAGAACACCGGGGAGCTGTTTTTT.

The gene calls are TRBV11-2 and TRBJ2-3, with TRBD1 identical over 7 bases. The CDR3 covers 16 residues. The J segment lost 0 bases and the V segment lost 5 bases, leaving 8 bases of the junction unmatched. Germline CDR1 reads SGHAT; CDR2 reads FQNNGV. The CDR3 reads CASSPGDSGSTDTQYF. The CDR3 DNA sequence: TGTGCCAGCAGCCCCGGGGACAGCGGTAGCACAGATACGCAGTATTTT.

This clonotype was recorded many times. The chain joins TRBV20-1 to TRBJ1-6; D is ambiguous. V was shortened by 4 bases and J by 8 bases, with 12 bases between the two germline ends. The CDR3 covers 13 residues. Germline CDR1 is DFQATT and CDR2 is SNEGSKA (reference sequence). The CDR3 sequence: CSAISPMDSPLHF. CDR3 coding DNA: TGCAGTGCTATCAGCCCCATGGATTCACCCCTCCACTTT.

At least ten counts were recorded for this clonotype. The chain links TRBV4-1 to TRBJ2-1; D is ambiguous. Germline CDR1 MGHRA, CDR2 YSYEKL. There are 17 residues in the CDR3. V was trimmed by 1 base and J by 10 bases, leaving 23 bases between them. Here the CDR3 reads CASSQVLIRTLLKEQFF. In nucleotides, the CDR3 is TGCGCCAGCAGCCAAGTTTTGATACGGACCCTCCTCAAGGAGCAGTTCTTC.

V and J are TRBV7-2 and TRBJ1-1; no firm D call. The germline gives CDR1 SGHTA, CDR2 FQGNSA. V was trimmed by 1 base and J by 7 bases, leaving 10 bases between them. This CDR3 spans 13 amino acids. Here the CDR3 reads CASSLVTSDEAFF. The CDR3 nucleotides read TGTGCCAGCAGCTTAGTTACCTCAGATGAAGCTTTCTTT.

The rearrangement links TRBV28 to TRBJ2-7, with a possible D match to TRBD1 (6 bases). V shed 8 bases and J shed 5 bases, with 19 bases lying between them. CDR1 and CDR2 (germline): MDHEN, SYDVKM. The CDR3 is 14 amino acids. The CDR3, as DNA: TGTGCCAGCGGTGGAAACAGGGAAGCCCACGAGCAGTACGTC. Amino acid sequence: CASGGNREAHEQYV.

The chain combines TRBV19 with TRBJ2-5, with a possible D match to TRBD1 (6 bases). The ends were cut back, 5 bases at V and 3 bases at J, with 13 bases in the middle. The CDR3 runs to 14 residues. Germline-derived CDR1 and CDR2 are LNHDA and SQIVND (reference sequence). The CDR3 loop is CASSVTGSEETQYF. CDR3 DNA: TGTGCCAGTAGTGTTACAGGGTCGGAAGAGACCCAGTACTTC.

This clonotype was observed a handful of times. The J gene is TRBJ2-3, the V gene TRBV6-6; no clear D. V gave up 4 bases and J gave up 5 bases, with 10 bases separating them. The CDR3 has 13 residues. Germline-derived CDR1 and CDR2 are MNHNY and SVGAGI (reference sequence). The CDR3 reads CASSSTRLDTQYF. CDR3 sequence (DNA): TGTGCCAGCAGTTCGACCCGTCTAGATACGCAGTATTTT.

This clonotype was detected only a few times. The J gene is TRBJ2-1, the V gene TRBV10-3; D call uncertain. V was shortened by 4 bases and J by 9 bases, with 10 bases between the two germline ends. This CDR3 is 12 amino acids long. Germline V lookup: CDR1 ENHRY, CDR2 SYGVKD. The chain's CDR3 is CAISGPNGEQFF. The CDR3 DNA reads TGTGCCATCAGTGGACCCAATGGTGAGCAGTTCTTC.

In its sample, this clonotype was seen a few times. The rearrangement links TRBV7-9 to TRBJ2-7, with TRBD1 matching over 8 bases. In germline, CDR1 is SEHNR, CDR2 FQNEAQ (reference sequence). V dropped 5 bases and J dropped 5; count of bases not matched to a gene: 11. The CDR3 has 15 amino acids. CDR3 protein: CASSRIRTGPHEQYF. The CDR3 DNA sequence: TGTGCCAGCAGCCGGATTAGGACAGGGCCCCACGAGCAGTACTTC.

This clonotype appeared a few times. The rearrangement links TRBV6-1 to TRBJ1-2, with 7 bases fitting TRBD1. The trim removed 3 bases at V and 4 bases at J, leaving 8 bases unmatched. The germline V gene has CDR1 MNHNS and CDR2 SASEGT. The length of the CDR3 is 15 residues. CDR3 nucleotides: TGTGCCAGCAGTGACCTCGGGACAGACACCTATGGCTACACCTTC. Translating it yields CASSDLGTDTYGYTF.

At least ten counts were recorded for this clonotype. The J gene is TRBJ2-1, the V gene TRBV5-1; 9 positions agree with TRBD1. The V and J ends lost 7 bases and 6 bases, in that order; junction bases with no gene match: 14. This CDR3 is built from 16 residues. Germline V gives CDR1 SGHRS, CDR2 YFSETQ. The CDR3 loop reads CASGTHPGQGSNEQFF. CDR3 DNA: TGCGCCAGCGGGACGCACCCGGGACAGGGTAGCAATGAGCAGTTCTTC.

This clonotype has ten or more counts. The V gene is TRBV4-2, the J gene TRBJ1-5, with D perhaps TRBD1 (6 bases). The V end lost 2 bases, the J end lost 6 bases, and 23 bases lay between the germline ends. The germline CDR1 and CDR2 sequences are LGHNA and YNFKEQ. This CDR3 comprises 18 residues. The CDR3 sequence is CASSQYTSMGRGGQPQHF. As DNA, the CDR3 is TGTGCCAGCAGCCAATATACATCTATGGGCAGGGGTGGTCAGCCCCAGCATTTT.

V gene TRBV12-3 or TRBV12-4 combines with J gene TRBJ1-2, with 8 bases matching TRBD1. CDR3 length: 12 amino acids. V lost 5 bases, J lost 13 bases, and 9 bases stayed unmatched. The CDR3 spells CASSPTGGDPTF. DNA for the CDR3: TGTGCCAGCAGTCCTACAGGGGGGGACCCCACCTTC.

This clonotype was counted a few times. The chain combines TRBV28 with TRBJ1-6; the match to TRBD1 covers 7 bases. The CDR3 length is 16 residues. Germline CDR1 MDHEN, CDR2 SYDVKM. With 10 bases clipped from V and 6 bases from J, the junction kept 15 bases outside the gene matches. CDR3 loop: CATFVTGRYFNSPLHF. The CDR3 coding sequence is TGTGCCACCTTCGTGACAGGGCGATACTTTAATTCACCCCTCCACTTT.

The chain joins TRBV18 to TRBJ1-5; D gene unclear. The V gene lost 6 bases and the J gene lost 6 bases, with 15 bases spanning the gap. The CDR3 length is 14 residues. CDR1 and CDR2 (germline): KGHSH, LQKENI. CDR3 sequence reads: CASSSLSEVQPQHF. CDR3 nucleotide sequence: TGTGCCAGCTCTTCTCTATCGGAGGTTCAGCCCCAGCATTTT.

The chain employs TRBV2 and TRBJ1-2, with D unresolved. Germline CDR1 SNHLY, CDR2 FYNNEI. The V end lost 8 bases, the J end lost 3 bases, and 13 bases lay between the germline ends. The CDR3 totals 13 residues. For the CDR3, the DNA is TGTGCCAGCCCCGGAGAGGGATACTATGGCTACACCTTC. It codes for CASPGEGYYGYTF.

A few counts support this clonotype. The chain uses TRBV9 and TRBJ1-2; D perhaps matches TRBD1 (5 bases). The CDR3 is 13 amino acids. The germline V gene encodes CDR1 SGDLS and CDR2 YYNGEE. Trimming pared 3 bases from V and 6 bases from J, leaving 12 bases between. In nucleotides, the CDR3 is TGTGCCAGCAGCGGACCGGGGCTAGATGGCTACACCTTC. It encodes CASSGPGLDGYTF.

This clonotype has more than one count but fewer than ten. J is TRBJ2-3 and V is TRBV10-3, with D possibly matching TRBD2 (6 bases). V lost 10 bases to trimming and J lost 4 bases, with 12 bases between them. Germline CDR1 and CDR2: ENHRY and SYGVKD. The CDR3 extends over 12 amino acids. The CDR3 DNA reads TGTGCCACGACTAGTAGCGCAGATACGCAGTATTTT. This encodes CATTSSADTQYF.

In its sample, this clonotype was seen a few times. The V gene is TRBV6-6, the J gene TRBJ2-1, with a weak D call TRBD2 (5 bases). The CDR3 spans 12 residues. In germline, CDR1 is MNHNY, CDR2 SVGAGI (reference sequence). With 6 bases removed from V and 10 bases from J, the gap between germline ends came to 13 bases. The DNA for the CDR3 is TGTGCCAGCAGCCGGGAAGGCTGGGAGCAGTTCTTC. Protein product: CASSREGWEQFF.